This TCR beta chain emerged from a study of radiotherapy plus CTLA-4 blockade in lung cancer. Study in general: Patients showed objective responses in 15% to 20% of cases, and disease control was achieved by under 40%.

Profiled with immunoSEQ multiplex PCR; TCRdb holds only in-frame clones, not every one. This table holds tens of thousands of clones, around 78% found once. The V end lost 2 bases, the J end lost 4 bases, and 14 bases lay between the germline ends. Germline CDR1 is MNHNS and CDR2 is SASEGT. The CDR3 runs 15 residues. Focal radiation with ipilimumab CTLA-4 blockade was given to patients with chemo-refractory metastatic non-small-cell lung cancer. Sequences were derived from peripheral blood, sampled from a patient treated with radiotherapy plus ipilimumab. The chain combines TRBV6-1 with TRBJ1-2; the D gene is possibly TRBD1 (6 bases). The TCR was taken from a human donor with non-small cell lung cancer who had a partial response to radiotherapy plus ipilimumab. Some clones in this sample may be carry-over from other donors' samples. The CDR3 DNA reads TGTGCCAGCAGTGAATCCCCAGGGGCTACCTATGGCTACACCTTC. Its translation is CASSESPGATYGYTF.